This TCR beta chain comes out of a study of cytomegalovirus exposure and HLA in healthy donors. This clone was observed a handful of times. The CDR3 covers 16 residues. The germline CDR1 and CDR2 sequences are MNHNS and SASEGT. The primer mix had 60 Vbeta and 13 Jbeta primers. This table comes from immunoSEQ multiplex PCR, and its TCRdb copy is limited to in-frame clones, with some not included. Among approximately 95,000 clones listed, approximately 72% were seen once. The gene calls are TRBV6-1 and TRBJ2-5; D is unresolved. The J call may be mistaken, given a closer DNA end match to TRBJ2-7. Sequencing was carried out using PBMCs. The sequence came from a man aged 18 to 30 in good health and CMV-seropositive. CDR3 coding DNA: TGTGCCAGCAGTGAATTTAAGTTATCGCCATCCTACGAGCAGTACTTC. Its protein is CASSEFKLSPSYEQYF.